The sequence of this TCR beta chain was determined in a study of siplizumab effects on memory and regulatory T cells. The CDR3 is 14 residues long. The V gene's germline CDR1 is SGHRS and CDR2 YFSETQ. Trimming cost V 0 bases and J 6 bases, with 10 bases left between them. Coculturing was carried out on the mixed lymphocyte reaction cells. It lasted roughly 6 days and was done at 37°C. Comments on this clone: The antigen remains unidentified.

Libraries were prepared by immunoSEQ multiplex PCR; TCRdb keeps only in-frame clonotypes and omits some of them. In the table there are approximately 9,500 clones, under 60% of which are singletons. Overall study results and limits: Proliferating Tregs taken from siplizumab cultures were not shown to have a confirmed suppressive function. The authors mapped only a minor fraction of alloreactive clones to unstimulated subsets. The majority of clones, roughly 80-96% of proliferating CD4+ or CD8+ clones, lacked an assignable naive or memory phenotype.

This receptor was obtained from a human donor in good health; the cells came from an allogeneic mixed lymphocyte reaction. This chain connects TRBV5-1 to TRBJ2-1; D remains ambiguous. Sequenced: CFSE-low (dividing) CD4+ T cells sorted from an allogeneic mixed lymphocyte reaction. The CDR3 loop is CASSLGVAVNEQFF. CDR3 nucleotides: TGCGCCAGCAGCTTGGGCGTTGCGGTCAATGAGCAGTTCTTC.